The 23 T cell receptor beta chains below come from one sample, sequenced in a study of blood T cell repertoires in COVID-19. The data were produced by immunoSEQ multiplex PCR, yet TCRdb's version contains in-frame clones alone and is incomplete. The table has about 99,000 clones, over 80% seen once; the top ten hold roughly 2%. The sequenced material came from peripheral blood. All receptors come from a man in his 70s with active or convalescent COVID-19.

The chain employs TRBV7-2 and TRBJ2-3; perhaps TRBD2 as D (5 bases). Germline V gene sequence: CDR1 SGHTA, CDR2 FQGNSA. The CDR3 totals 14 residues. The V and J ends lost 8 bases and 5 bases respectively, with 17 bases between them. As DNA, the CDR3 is TGTGCCAGCGATGCAGGACTCACCAGAGATACGCAGTATTTT. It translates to CASDAGLTRDTQYF. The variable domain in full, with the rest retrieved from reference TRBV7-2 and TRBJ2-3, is GAGVSQSPSNKVTEKGKDVELRCDPISGHTALYWYRQSLGQGLEFLIYFQGNSAPDKSGLPSDRFSAERTGGSVSTLTIQRTQQEDSAVYLCASDAGLTRDTQYFGPGTRLTVL.

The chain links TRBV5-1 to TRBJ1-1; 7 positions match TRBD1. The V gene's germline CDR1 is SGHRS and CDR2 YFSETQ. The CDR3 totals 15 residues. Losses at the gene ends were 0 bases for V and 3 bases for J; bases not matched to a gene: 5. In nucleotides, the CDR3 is TGCGCCAGCAGCTTGGAGGGGGACAGATACACTGAAGCTTTCTTT. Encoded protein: CASSLEGDRYTEAFF.

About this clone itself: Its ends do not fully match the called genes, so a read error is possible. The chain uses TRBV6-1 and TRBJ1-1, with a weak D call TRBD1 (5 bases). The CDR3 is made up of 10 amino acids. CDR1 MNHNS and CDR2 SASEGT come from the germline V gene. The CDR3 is CASSGTRVVF. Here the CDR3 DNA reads TGTGCCAGCAGTGGGACCAGGGTCGTCTTT.

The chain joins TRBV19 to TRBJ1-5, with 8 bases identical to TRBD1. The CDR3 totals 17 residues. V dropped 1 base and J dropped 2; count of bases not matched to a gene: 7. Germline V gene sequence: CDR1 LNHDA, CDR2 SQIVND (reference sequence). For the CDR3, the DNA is TGTGCCAGTAGTATAGGGTTATCGGGACAGGGCAATCAGCCCCAGCATTTT. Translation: CASSIGLSGQGNQPQHF.

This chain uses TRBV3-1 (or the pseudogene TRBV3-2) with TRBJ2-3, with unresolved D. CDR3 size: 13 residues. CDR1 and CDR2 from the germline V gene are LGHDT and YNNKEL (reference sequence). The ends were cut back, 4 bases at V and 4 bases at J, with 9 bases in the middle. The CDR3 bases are TGTGCCAGCAGCCCCCTCGGTGCAGATACGCAGTATTTT. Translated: CASSPLGADTQYF.

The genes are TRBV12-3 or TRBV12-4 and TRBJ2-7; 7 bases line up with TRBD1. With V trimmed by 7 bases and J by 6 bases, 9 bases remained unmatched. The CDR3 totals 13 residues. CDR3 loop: CASTIDRAGEQYF. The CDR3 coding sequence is TGTGCCAGCACCATAGACAGGGCCGGCGAGCAGTACTTC.

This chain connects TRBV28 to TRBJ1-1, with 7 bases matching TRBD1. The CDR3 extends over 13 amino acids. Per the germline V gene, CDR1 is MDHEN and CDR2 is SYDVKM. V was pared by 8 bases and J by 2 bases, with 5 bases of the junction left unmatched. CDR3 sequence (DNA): TGTGCCAGCTCCGGGACAGTTAACACTGAAGCTTTCTTT. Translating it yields CASSGTVNTEAFF.

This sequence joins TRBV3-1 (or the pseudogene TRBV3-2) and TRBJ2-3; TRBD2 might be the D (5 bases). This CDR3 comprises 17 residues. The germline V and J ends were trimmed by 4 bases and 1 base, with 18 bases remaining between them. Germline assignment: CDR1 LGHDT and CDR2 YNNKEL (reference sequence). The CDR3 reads CASSLTTRWRGTDTQYF. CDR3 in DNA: TGTGCCAGCAGCCTCACAACACGCTGGCGGGGCACAGATACGCAGTATTTT.

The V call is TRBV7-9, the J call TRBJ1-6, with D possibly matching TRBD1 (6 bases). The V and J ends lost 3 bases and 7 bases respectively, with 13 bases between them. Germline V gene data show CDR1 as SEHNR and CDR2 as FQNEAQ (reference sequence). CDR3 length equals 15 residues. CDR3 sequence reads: CASSLLGAGNSPLHF. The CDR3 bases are TGTGCCAGCAGCTTGCTGGGGGCTGGGAATTCACCCCTCCACTTT.

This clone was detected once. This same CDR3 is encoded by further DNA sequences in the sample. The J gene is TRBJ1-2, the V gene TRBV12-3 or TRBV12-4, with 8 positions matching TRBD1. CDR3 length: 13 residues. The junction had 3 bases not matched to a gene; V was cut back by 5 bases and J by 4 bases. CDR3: CASSLQGAYGYTF. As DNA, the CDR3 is TGTGCCAGCAGTCTCCAGGGGGCCTATGGCTACACCTTC.

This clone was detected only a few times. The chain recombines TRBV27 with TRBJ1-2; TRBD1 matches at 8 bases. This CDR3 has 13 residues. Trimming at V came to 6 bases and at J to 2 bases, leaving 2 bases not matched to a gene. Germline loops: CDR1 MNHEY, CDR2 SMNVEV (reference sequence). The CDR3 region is CASRRTGNYGYTF. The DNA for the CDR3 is TGTGCCAGCAGACGGACAGGGAACTATGGCTACACCTTC.

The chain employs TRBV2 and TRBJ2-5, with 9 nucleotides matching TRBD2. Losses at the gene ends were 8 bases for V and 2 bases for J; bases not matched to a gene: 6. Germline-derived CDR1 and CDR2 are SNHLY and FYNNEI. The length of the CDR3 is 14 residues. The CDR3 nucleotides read TGTGCCAGCGGTCGACTAGCGGAACAAGAGACCCAGTACTTC. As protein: CASGRLAEQETQYF. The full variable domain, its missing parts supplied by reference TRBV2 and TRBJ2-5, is EPEVTQTPSHQVTQMGQEVILRCVPISNHLYFYWYRQILGQKVEFLVSFYNNEISEKSEIFDDQFSVERPDGSNFTLKIRSTKLEDSAMYFCASGRLAEQETQYFGPGTRLLVL.

The CDR3 reads CASSLVASGVSGELFF. The CDR3 nucleotides are TGTGCCAGCAGCTTAGTGGCTAGCGGGGTTTCCGGGGAGCTGTTTTTT. The J gene is TRBJ2-2, the V gene TRBV7-6; 9 nucleotides match TRBD2. Trimming cost V 1 base and J 6 bases; bases outside gene matches: 6. Germline values: CDR1 SGHVS, CDR2 FNYEAQ. This CDR3 spans 16 amino acids.

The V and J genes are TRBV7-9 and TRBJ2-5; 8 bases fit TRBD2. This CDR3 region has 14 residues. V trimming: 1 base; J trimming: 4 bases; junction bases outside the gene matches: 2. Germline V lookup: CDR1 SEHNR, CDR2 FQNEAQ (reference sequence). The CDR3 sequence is CASSLGLAGETQYF. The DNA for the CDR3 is TGTGCCAGCAGCTTAGGGCTAGCGGGAGAGACCCAGTACTTC. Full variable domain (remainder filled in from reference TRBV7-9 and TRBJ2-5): DTGVSQNPRHKITKRGQNVTFRCDPISEHNRLYWYRQTLGQGPEFLTYFQNEAQLEKSRLLSDRFSAERPKGSFSTLEIQRTEQGDSAMYLCASSLGLAGETQYFGPGTRLLVL.

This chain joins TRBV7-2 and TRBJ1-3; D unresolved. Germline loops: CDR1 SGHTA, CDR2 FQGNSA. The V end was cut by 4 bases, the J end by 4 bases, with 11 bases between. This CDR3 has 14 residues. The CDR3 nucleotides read TGTGCCAGCAGCTCGGCTCCCGGGGGAAACACCATATATTTT. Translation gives CASSSAPGGNTIYF. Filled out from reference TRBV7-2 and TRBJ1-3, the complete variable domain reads GAGVSQSPSNKVTEKGKDVELRCDPISGHTALYWYRQSLGQGLEFLIYFQGNSAPDKSGLPSDRFSAERTGGSVSTLTIQRTQQEDSAVYLCASSSAPGGNTIYFGEGSWLTVV.

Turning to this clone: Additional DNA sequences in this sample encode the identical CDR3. As DNA, the CDR3 is TGTGCCAGCAGCTTAAGACAGGGACCCAACACTGAAGCTTTCTTT. Amino acids: CASSLRQGPNTEAFF. V is TRBV7-9 and J is TRBJ1-1; 7 bases line up with TRBD1. The CDR3 consists of 15 residues. Trimming at V came to 2 bases and at J to 2 bases, leaving 5 bases not matched to a gene. The germline CDR1 and CDR2 sequences are SEHNR and FQNEAQ (reference sequence). Variable domain in full (rest from reference TRBV7-9 and TRBJ1-1): DTGVSQNPRHKITKRGQNVTFRCDPISEHNRLYWYRQTLGQGPEFLTYFQNEAQLEKSRLLSDRFSAERPKGSFSTLEIQRTEQGDSAMYLCASSLRQGPNTEAFFGQGTRLTVV.

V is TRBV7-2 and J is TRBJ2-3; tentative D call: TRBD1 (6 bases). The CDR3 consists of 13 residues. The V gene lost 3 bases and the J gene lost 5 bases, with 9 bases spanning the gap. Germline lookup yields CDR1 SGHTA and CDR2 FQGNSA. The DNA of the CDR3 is TGTGCCAGCAGCTTTAAACAGGGAGATACGCAGTATTTT. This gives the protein CASSFKQGDTQYF.

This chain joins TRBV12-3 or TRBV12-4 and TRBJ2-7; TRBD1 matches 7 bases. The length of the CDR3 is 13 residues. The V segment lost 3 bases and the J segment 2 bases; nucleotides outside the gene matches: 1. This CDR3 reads CASSFGTAYEQYF. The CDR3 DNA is TGTGCCAGCAGTTTTGGGACAGCCTACGAGCAGTACTTC.

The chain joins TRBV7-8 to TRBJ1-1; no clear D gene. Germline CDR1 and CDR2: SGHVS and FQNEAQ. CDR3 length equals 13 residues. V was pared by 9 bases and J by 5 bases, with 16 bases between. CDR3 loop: CASTEAGGTEAFF. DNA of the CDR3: TGTGCCAGTACTGAGGCGGGAGGGACTGAAGCTTTCTTT.

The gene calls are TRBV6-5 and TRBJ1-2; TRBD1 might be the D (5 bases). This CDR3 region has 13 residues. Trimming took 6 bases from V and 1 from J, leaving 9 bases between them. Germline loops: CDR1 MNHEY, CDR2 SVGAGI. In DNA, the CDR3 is TGTGCCAGCAGAGACAGATTTAACTATGGCTACACCTTC. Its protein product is CASRDRFNYGYTF.

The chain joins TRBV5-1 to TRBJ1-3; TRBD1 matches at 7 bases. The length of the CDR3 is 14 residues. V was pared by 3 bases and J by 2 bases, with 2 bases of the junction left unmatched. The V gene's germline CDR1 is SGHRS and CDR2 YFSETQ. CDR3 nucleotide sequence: TGCGCCAGCAGCTCTGACAGGGCTGGAAACACCATATATTTT. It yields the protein CASSSDRAGNTIYF.

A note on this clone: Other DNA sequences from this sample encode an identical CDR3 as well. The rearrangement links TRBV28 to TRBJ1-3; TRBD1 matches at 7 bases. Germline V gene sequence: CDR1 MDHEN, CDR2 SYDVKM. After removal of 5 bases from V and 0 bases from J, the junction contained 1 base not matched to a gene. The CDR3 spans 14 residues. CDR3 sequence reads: CASSPGGSGNTIYF. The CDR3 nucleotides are TGTGCCAGCAGTCCAGGGGGCTCTGGAAACACCATATATTTT.

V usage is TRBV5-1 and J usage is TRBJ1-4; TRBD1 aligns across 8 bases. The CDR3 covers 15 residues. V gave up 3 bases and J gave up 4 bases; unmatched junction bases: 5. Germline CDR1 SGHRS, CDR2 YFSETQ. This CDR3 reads CASSYRTGYNEKLFF. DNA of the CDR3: TGCGCCAGCAGCTATAGGACAGGGTATAATGAAAAACTGTTTTTT.